The 32 T cell receptor beta chains listed next were all sequenced from one sample in a study of blood T cell repertoires in COVID-19. The protocol was immunoSEQ multiplex PCR, while the TCRdb copy is restricted to in-frame clones and leaves out a portion. Here the sample spans about 60,000 clones, 90% being singletons. Material for sequencing was peripheral blood. Receptor source: a human donor with active COVID-19. The donor label of this sample is uncertain.

The chain couples TRBV9 to TRBJ1-2, with TRBD1 identical over 7 bases. The germline V gene encodes CDR1 SGDLS and CDR2 YYNGEE. This CDR3 contains 12 residues. The trim removed 3 bases at V and 6 bases at J, leaving 2 bases unmatched. In nucleotides, the CDR3 is TGTGCCAGCAGCGCCGGGACAGATGGCTACACCTTC. Translation gives CASSAGTDGYTF. Together with reference TRBV9 and TRBJ1-2, the CDR3 gives the full variable domain: DSGVTQTPKHLITATGQRVTLRCSPRSGDLSVYWYQQSLDQGLQFLIQYYNGEERAKGNILERFSAQQFPDLHSELNLSSLELGDSALYFCASSAGTDGYTFGSGTRLTVV.

V is TRBV19 and J is TRBJ1-1, with D perhaps TRBD1 (6 bases). Trimming removed 7 bases at V and 1 base at J, with 16 bases between. Germline V gives CDR1 LNHDA, CDR2 SQIVND (reference sequence). This CDR3 contains 15 residues. CDR3 DNA sequence: TGTGCCAGTAACCCCCGTGACAGGCAGAACACTGAAGCTTTCTTT. It specifies CASNPRDRQNTEAFF.

This clone was detected a few times. The chain uses TRBV24-1 and TRBJ2-7, with D possibly TRBD2 on 5 matching bases. The ends were cut back, 12 bases at V and 5 bases at J, with 10 bases in the middle. Germline V gives CDR1 KGHDR, CDR2 SFDVKD. The length of the CDR3 is 10 residues. The CDR3: CARRTDEQYV. Written as DNA, the CDR3 is TGTGCCCGGAGGACTGACGAGCAGTACGTC.

The chain couples TRBV18 to TRBJ1-2; tentative D call: TRBD1 (5 bases). Germline values: CDR1 KGHSH, CDR2 LQKENI. V lost 5 bases to trimming and J lost 8 bases, with 18 bases between them. The CDR3 length is 14 residues. CDR3 DNA: TGTGCCAGCTCAGACAGCCGTGGGAAGACCGGCTACACCTTC. Its protein is CASSDSRGKTGYTF.

The chain joins TRBV4-1 to TRBJ2-2; the match to TRBD1 covers 7 bases. This CDR3 is 15 amino acids long. J lost 0 bases, V lost 4 bases, and 2 bases had no gene match. The germline gives CDR1 MGHRA, CDR2 YSYEKL. CDR3 in amino acids: CASSRGQTNTGELFF. CDR3 in DNA: TGCGCCAGCAGCCGGGGACAGACGAACACCGGGGAGCTGTTTTTT.

J is TRBJ1-1 and V is TRBV3-1 (or the pseudogene TRBV3-2); D is unresolved. The CDR3 totals 13 residues. Trimming took 1 base from V and 5 from J, leaving 8 bases between them. Germline V gives CDR1 LGHDT, CDR2 YNNKEL (reference sequence). CDR3 region: CASSQGVWTEAFF. Written as DNA, the CDR3 is TGTGCCAGCAGCCAAGGCGTCTGGACTGAAGCTTTCTTT.

The J gene is TRBJ1-3, the V gene TRBV29-1; D is unclear. CDR1 is SQVTM, CDR2 ANQGSEA, per germline. This CDR3 region has 13 residues. Trimming removed 4 bases from V and 2 bases from J, with 9 bases in between. The CDR3 DNA is TGCAGCGTTGTCACAGTAACTGGAAACACCATATATTTT. Amino acids: CSVVTVTGNTIYF.

This sequence joins TRBV6-4 and TRBJ1-1; 9 bases fit TRBD1. Per germline, CDR1 MRHNA and CDR2 SNTAGT. Trimming cost V 2 bases and J 5 bases; bases outside gene matches: 6. The CDR3 covers 15 residues. The CDR3 DNA sequence: TGTGCCAGCAGTGACCCAGACAGGGGGGGGACTGAAGCTTTCTTT. Its translation is CASSDPDRGGTEAFF.

The chain is built from TRBV18 and TRBJ1-1, with D possibly matching TRBD1 (5 bases). Per germline, CDR1 KGHSH and CDR2 LQKENI. The V and J ends lost 1 base and 10 bases respectively, with 13 bases between them. The CDR3 covers 13 residues. CDR3 sequence reads: CASSPRGRERAFF. CDR3 in DNA: TGTGCCAGCTCACCACGGGGCCGTGAGAGAGCTTTCTTT.

The chain couples TRBV29-1 to TRBJ1-2; no firm D call. Deletions cut 4 bases from V and 0 bases from J, with 9 bases between. CDR1 is SQVTM, CDR2 ANQGSEA, per germline. There are 13 residues in the CDR3. CDR3 in DNA: TGCAGCGTTGCTACGGGAGCTAACTATGGCTACACCTTC. Protein: CSVATGANYGYTF.

Only one count was recorded for this clone. J is TRBJ2-7 and V is TRBV20-1, with 9 bases identical to TRBD1. After removal of 3 bases from V and 7 bases from J, the junction contained 10 bases not matched to a gene. This CDR3 comprises 14 residues. Germline V gives CDR1 DFQATT, CDR2 SNEGSKA (reference sequence). This CDR3 is CSASSTGGAGEQYF. The CDR3 nucleotides read TGCAGTGCTAGTTCCACAGGGGGCGCGGGTGAGCAGTACTTC.

V and J are TRBV25-1 and TRBJ2-7, with 10 bases aligning to TRBD1. V shed 1 base and J 7 bases; nucleotides not matched to a gene: 10. This CDR3 has 16 amino acids. Per germline, CDR1 MGHDK and CDR2 SYGVNS. CDR3 nucleotide sequence: TGTGCCAGCAGTGAATTCACAGGAAGGACAGGGGGAGAGCAGTACTTC. This gives the protein CASSEFTGRTGGEQYF.

The chain joins TRBV5-6 to TRBJ2-1, with 10 bases lining up with TRBD2. Germline CDR1 reads SGHDT; CDR2 reads YYEEEE. Losses at the gene ends were 1 base for V and 13 bases for J; bases not matched to a gene: 8. The CDR3 has 14 amino acids. DNA for the CDR3: TGTGCCAGCAGCTTGATGCCTAGCGGGAGCTTTCAGTTCTTC. Encoded protein: CASSLMPSGSFQFF.

The rearrangement links TRBV14 to TRBJ2-3, with D perhaps TRBD2 (6 bases). The CDR3 is made up of 13 amino acids. V was clipped by 4 bases and J by 4 bases, with 9 bases between them. Per the germline V gene, CDR1 is SGHDN and CDR2 is FVKESK. CDR3 DNA sequence: TGTGCCAGCAGCCCGGGAGTACCAGATACGCAGTATTTT. It codes for CASSPGVPDTQYF.

The CDR3 DNA sequence: TGTGCCAGCACCTACGACAGGGATCACACAGATACGCAGTATTTT. Translated: CASTYDRDHTDTQYF. The V gene is TRBV2, the J gene TRBJ2-3; 7 bases agree with TRBD1. V was pared by 7 bases and J by 2 bases, with 9 bases of the junction left unmatched. The germline gives CDR1 SNHLY, CDR2 FYNNEI. This CDR3 comprises 15 residues.

The chain links TRBV11-2 to TRBJ1-2; D unclear. This CDR3 region has 17 residues. V lost 0 bases and J 2 bases, leaving 16 bases between the germline ends. The V gene's germline CDR1 is SGHAT and CDR2 FQNNGV. Here the CDR3 reads CASSLEGSPLSNYGYTF. CDR3 nucleotides: TGTGCCAGCAGCTTAGAGGGCTCCCCGCTCTCAAACTATGGCTACACCTTC.

This clone was detected only once. The chain recombines TRBV13 with TRBJ2-5; weak D call: TRBD2 (6 bases). There are 14 residues in the CDR3. Germline V lookup: CDR1 PRHDT, CDR2 FYEKMQ (reference sequence). V dropped 5 bases and J dropped 5 bases, with 15 bases sitting between them. CDR3 protein: CASSRSEGRETQYF. CDR3 bases: TGTGCCAGCAGCCGGTCTGAAGGGAGGGAGACCCAGTACTTC.

The chain has TRBV30 and TRBJ2-1; 11 bases match TRBD2. CDR3 length equals 14 residues. Unmatched junction bases numbered 4, after V lost 4 bases and J lost 5 bases. In germline, CDR1 is GTSNPN, CDR2 SVGIG (reference sequence). Here the CDR3 reads CAWNSGRADNEQFF. In DNA form, the CDR3 reads TGTGCCTGGAATAGCGGGAGGGCCGACAATGAGCAGTTCTTC.

The chain is built from TRBV28 and TRBJ2-7, with TRBD2 matching 7 bases. CDR1 and CDR2 from the germline V gene are MDHEN and SYDVKM. The CDR3 is made up of 14 amino acids. Trimming at V came to 1 base and at J to 4 bases, leaving 4 bases not matched to a gene. The CDR3 spells CASSLFAGDYEQYF. The CDR3 DNA is TGTGCCAGCAGTTTATTTGCGGGAGATTACGAGCAGTACTTC.

The DNA of the CDR3 is TGTGCCAGCAGTCCCCACCGCGCTGCCGAGCAGTACTTC. Protein: CASSPHRAAEQYF. The V and J genes are TRBV6-5 and TRBJ2-7; D unclear. Germline CDR1 MNHEY, CDR2 SVGAGI. The CDR3 is 13 residues long. The V end was cut by 5 bases, the J end by 6 bases, with 14 bases between.

The chain links TRBV7-9 to TRBJ2-1, with a weak D call TRBD2 (5 bases). V was trimmed by 4 bases and J by 4 bases, leaving 11 bases between them. The length of the CDR3 is 14 residues. The germline V gene encodes CDR1 SEHNR and CDR2 FQNEAQ (reference sequence). The CDR3 is CASSSLSGYNEQFF. The CDR3 DNA sequence: TGTGCCAGCAGCTCCTTATCGGGGTACAATGAGCAGTTCTTC.

The chain is built from TRBV4-1 and TRBJ2-7, with TRBD2 identical over 13 bases. Losses at the gene ends were 4 bases for V and 0 bases for J; bases not matched to a gene: 3. The germline V gene encodes CDR1 MGHRA and CDR2 YSYEKL. The CDR3 totals 16 residues. CDR3 region: CASSPWTSGSSYEQYF. CDR3 DNA: TGCGCCAGCAGCCCGTGGACTAGCGGGAGCTCCTACGAGCAGTACTTC.

The J gene is TRBJ1-6, the V gene TRBV4-1; TRBD1 matches 7 bases. This CDR3 contains 14 residues. V lost 3 bases to trimming and J lost 9 bases; unmatched junction nucleotides: 5. Germline CDR1 is MGHRA and CDR2 is YSYEKL. The CDR3 DNA reads TGCGCCAGCAGCCACACAGGGGAAGGTTCACCCCTCCACTTT. This translates into CASSHTGEGSPLHF.

The rearrangement links TRBV18 to TRBJ1-4, with no clear D. The CDR3 is 14 amino acids. Germline V gene data show CDR1 as KGHSH and CDR2 as LQKENI. V was cut by 2 bases and J by 3 bases, with 7 bases left in between. In DNA, the CDR3 is TGTGCCAGCTCACCAGGGCGCGCTAATGAAAAACTGTTTTTT. The encoded protein is CASSPGRANEKLFF.

The chain recombines TRBV5-1 with TRBJ2-7, with unresolved D. Per germline, CDR1 SGHRS and CDR2 YFSETQ. With 0 bases removed from V and 0 bases from J, the gap between germline ends came to 7 bases. This CDR3 is built from 14 residues. The CDR3 spells CASSLGSSSYEQYF. CDR3 DNA sequence: TGCGCCAGCAGCTTGGGCAGTTCCTCCTACGAGCAGTACTTC.

This sequence joins TRBV6-5 and TRBJ1-6, with TRBD1 matching 7 bases. The CDR3 is made up of 15 amino acids. Germline V gene lookup returns CDR1 MNHEY and CDR2 SVGAGI. After removal of 4 bases from V and 7 bases from J, the junction contained 7 bases not matched to a gene. Here the CDR3 DNA reads TGTGCCAGCAGTTCCGGACAGGTTTCGAATTCACCCCTCCACTTT. It is translated as CASSSGQVSNSPLHF.

The gene calls are TRBV9 and TRBJ1-2; D call uncertain. Per the germline V gene, CDR1 is SGDLS and CDR2 is YYNGEE. Trimming stripped 3 bases from V and 2 bases from J, with 5 bases between. The CDR3 covers 12 residues. CDR3 sequence (DNA): TGTGCCAGCAGCGGGCTCAACTATGGCTACACCTTC. This sequence encodes CASSGLNYGYTF. Together with reference TRBV9 and TRBJ1-2, the CDR3 gives the full variable domain: DSGVTQTPKHLITATGQRVTLRCSPRSGDLSVYWYQQSLDQGLQFLIQYYNGEERAKGNILERFSAQQFPDLHSELNLSSLELGDSALYFCASSGLNYGYTFGSGTRLTVV.

The chain employs TRBV28 and TRBJ1-2, with 9 bases lining up with TRBD1. Trimming took 4 bases from V and 8 from J; bases not matched to a gene: 8. Germline V gene lookup returns CDR1 MDHEN and CDR2 SYDVKM. The CDR3 is 14 amino acids. The CDR3 protein is CASSSPGQGDGYTF. CDR3 in DNA: TGTGCCAGCAGTTCTCCGGGACAGGGCGACGGCTACACCTTC.

J is TRBJ2-1 and V is TRBV5-1, with D possibly TRBD2 on 5 matching bases. The CDR3 has 15 residues. Trimming removed 4 bases from V and 7 bases from J, with 18 bases in between. The V gene's germline CDR1 is SGHRS and CDR2 YFSETQ. The CDR3 sequence: CASSVRLTPGNEQFF. In DNA, the CDR3 is TGCGCCAGCAGCGTCCGCCTCACCCCGGGGAATGAGCAGTTCTTC.

This rearrangement joins TRBV4-2 to TRBJ1-3; tentative D call: TRBD1 (5 bases). The CDR3 runs 15 residues. V was trimmed by 4 bases and J by 0 bases, leaving 10 bases between them. Germline V gives CDR1 LGHNA, CDR2 YNFKEQ. The CDR3 spells CASSLPGGSGNTIYF. CDR3 nucleotide sequence: TGTGCCAGCAGCCTCCCCGGGGGCTCTGGAAACACCATATATTTT.

The chain uses TRBV11-1 and TRBJ2-2; D remains unclear. V was pared by 3 bases and J by 6 bases, with 8 bases between. The CDR3 is 13 residues long. In germline, CDR1 is SGHAT, CDR2 FQDESV (reference sequence). Written as DNA, the CDR3 is TGTGCCAGCAGCTTCCGAGCCCCCGGGGAGCTGTTTTTT. Translation gives CASSFRAPGELFF. The complete variable domain, with remaining parts taken from reference TRBV11-1 and TRBJ2-2, reads EAEVAQSPRYKITEKSQAVAFWCDPISGHATLYWYRQILGQGPELLVQFQDESVVDDSQLPKDRFSAERLKGVDSTLKIQPAELGDSAMYLCASSFRAPGELFFGEGSRLTVL.

The V call is TRBV18, the J call TRBJ1-1; 7 positions agree with TRBD1. This CDR3 comprises 15 residues. Germline V gives CDR1 KGHSH, CDR2 LQKENI. J was trimmed by 5 bases and V by 3 bases; bases with no gene match: 9. CDR3 region: CASSPPQGGETEAFF. The CDR3 bases are TGTGCCAGCTCACCGCCCCAAGGGGGCGAGACTGAAGCTTTCTTT.